This T cell receptor beta chain was captured by sequencing in a study of T cell repertoires in cytomegalovirus infection. The wider study: Peptides in the study included HLA-C-restricted and HLA-B-restricted CMV epitopes. Both CMV infection and a matching HLA type were indicated by public TCR beta signatures. Notes on the study in general: HLA-C-restricted CMV clonotypes gave the most frequent clonotype in two of eight donors.

This CDR3 comprises 14 residues. The V and J ends lost 8 bases and 1 base respectively, with 15 bases between them. TCRdb reprocessed the reads via MiXCR and lists one record per CDR3 protein. The table records 300,000 to 400,000 distinct CDR3 sequences, 25% to 35% of them present only once. About this clonotype: No antigen is known for it.

The source is a human donor in good health (CMV status not recorded). Some clones in this sample may be carry-over from other donors' samples. The chain is built from TRBV5-3 and TRBJ2-5, with a weak D call TRBD2 (6 bases). TRBV5-3 is flagged as an ORF with uncertain function. Sequencing used cultured PBMCs, obtained from culture after CMV antigen stimulation. DNA of the CDR3: TGTGCCAGCAGTCAACCGGGAGTCCAAGAGACCCAGTACTTC. Encoded protein: CASSQPGVQETQYF.